What follows describes a single T cell receptor (beta chain). This sample was included in a study of regulatory T cells in long-lasting Graves disease. Described time point: newly diagnosed GD, antithyroid drugs for less than 3 months. The TCR library was made from RNA extracted from PBMCs. Construction of the TCR beta libraries employed iRepertoire HTBI primers in conjunction with Arm-PCR of CDR3 regions. One entry per CDR3 protein results from TCRdb running MiXCR on the multiplex PCR reads. Of 400,000 to 500,000 distinct CDR3 sequences in the sample, about 17% are singletons; the top ten hold about 10%. J was trimmed by 6 bases and V by 5 bases; bases with no gene match: 6. Germline V gives CDR1 MNHEY, CDR2 SVGEGT. The CDR3 has 14 residues. These sequences were also reported in another study, on T cells in Graves' hyperthyroidism and ophthalmopathy.

Sequencing used peripheral blood mononuclear cells (PBMCs), obtained at new diagnosis, from a patient treated with antithyroid drugs. This chain uses TRBV6-2 or TRBV6-3 with TRBJ1-1; TRBD1 aligns across 10 bases. This clonotype was obtained from a woman in her twenties or thirties with Graves disease. The CDR3 protein is CASSEGQGWAEAFF. CDR3 coding DNA: TGTGCCAGCAGTGAGGGACAGGGGTGGGCTGAAGCTTTCTTT.